A selection of T cell receptor beta chains follows, all from one sample in a study of cytomegalovirus exposure and HLA in healthy donors. Sequencing was performed with immunoSEQ multiplex PCR; in TCRdb, only in-frame clones are kept and a portion is missing. The sample yields fewer than 150,000 clones, roughly three quarters seen once. Sequenced: PBMCs. Every receptor here comes from a woman between 50 and 59 years old in good health and CMV-seronegative. The CDR3 runs from the conserved cysteine through the conserved F or W. The D gene is left open where the match is weak. Expanded clones are given a class, and other clones once, few, many or no size at all.

TRBJ1-4 | TRBV19 | - | TRBD1 | CASSTDRGTEKLFF | TGTGCCAGTAGTACAGACAGGGGGACCGAAAAACTGTTTTTT
TRBJ1-2 | TRBV4-2 | - | - | CASSQDRRTDSHYGYTF | TGTGCCAGCAGCCAAGATAGGCGGACGGACAGTCACTATGGCTACACCTTC
TRBJ2-5 | TRBV7-8 | once | TRBD2 | CASSLLSGYGETQYF | TGTGCCAGCAGCTTACTTAGCGGGTACGGAGAGACCCAGTACTTC
TRBJ2-5 | TRBV27 | - | - | CASSFWGRETQYF | TGTGCCAGCAGTTTCTGGGGGAGGGAGACCCAGTACTTC
TRBJ1-2 | TRBV28 | - | TRBD1 | CASSKTGDGYTF | TGTGCCAGCAGTAAGACAGGGGACGGCTACACCTTC
TRBJ1-1 | TRBV4-1 | few | - | CASSQAGSLTEAFF | TGCGCCAGCAGCCAAGCCGGGTCCCTCACTGAAGCTTTCTTT
TRBJ2-7 | TRBV20-1 | - | TRBD2 | CSAGLAGEQYF | TGCAGTGCTGGACTAGCGGGCGAGCAGTACTTC
TRBJ1-2 | TRBV27 | - | - | CVSSAYLGANYGYTF | TGTGTCAGCAGTGCCTACCTCGGAGCTAACTATGGCTACACCTTC
TRBJ2-3 | TRBV7-9 | - | - | CASSLKLVADTQYF | TGTGCCAGCAGCTTAAAGCTTGTCGCAGATACGCAGTATTTT
TRBJ2-5 | TRBV5-1 | - | - | CASSLEQQETQYF | TGCGCCAGCAGCTTAGAACAACAAGAGACCCAGTACTTC
TRBJ1-2 | TRBV7-2 | once | - | CASSAQGIDGYTF | TGTGCCAGCAGCGCACAGGGAATCGATGGCTACACCTTC
TRBJ1-6 | TRBV5-1 | - | TRBD1 | CASSFRQGTDSPLHF | TGCGCCAGCAGCTTTCGACAGGGGACGGATTCACCCCTCCACTTT
TRBJ2-5 | TRBV2 | once | TRBD2 | CASSGLVASGGETQYF | TGTGCCAGCAGTGGTCTGGTGGCTAGCGGGGGGGAGACCCAGTACTTC
TRBJ1-2 | TRBV6-1 | - | - | CASSEHRDTVNKGGYTF | TGTGCCAGCAGTGAACACCGGGACACCGTGAACAAGGGCGGCTACACCTTT
TRBJ2-5 | TRBV9 | - | TRBD2 | CASSALGAGGLDGETQYF | TGTGCCAGCAGCGCACTAGGAGCGGGGGGCCTAGATGGGGAGACCCAGTACTTC
TRBJ1-2 | TRBV6-4 | - | - | CASSPGRAGGYTF | TGTGCCAGCAGTCCAGGGAGGGCCGGTGGCTACACCTTC
TRBJ2-1 | TRBV11-3 | - | - | CASSLELGGDGEQFF | TGTGCCAGCAGCTTAGAATTGGGGGGTGATGGCGAGCAGTTCTTC
TRBJ2-7 | TRBV5-4 | - | TRBD1 | CASSLDRGLYEQYF | TGTGCCAGCAGCTTGGACAGGGGGCTCTACGAGCAGTACTTC
TRBJ1-5 | TRBV2 | - | - | CASSGRGLDNQPQHF | TGTGCCAGCTCCGGCAGGGGCTTAGACAATCAGCCCCAGCATTTT
TRBJ1-4 | TRBV7-2 | - | TRBD1 | CASSLLRAAGGTNEKLFF | TGTGCCAGCAGCTTACTGCGGGCGGCAGGGGGCACTAATGAAAAACTGTTTTTT
TRBJ1-5 | TRBV18 | - | - | CASSPSRGQHLGPQHF | TGTGCCAGCTCACCAAGTCGAGGACAGCACCTGGGACCCCAGCATTTT
TRBJ1-2 | TRBV5-4 | - | TRBD1 | CASSLNVEAGGERGYTF | TGTGCCAGCAGCTTGAATGTCGAGGCAGGGGGTGAACGAGGCTACACCTTC
TRBJ2-4 | TRBV6-4 | - | - | CASSAGPENIQYF | TGTGCCAGCAGTGCAGGGCCGGAAAACATTCAGTACTTC
TRBJ1-6 | TRBV11-2 | - | - | CASSSGVYVGSPLHF | TGTGCCAGCAGCTCAGGGGTTTATGTAGGCTCACCCCTCCACTTT
TRBJ2-1 | TRBV5-1 | - | TRBD2 | CASSREGSSSYNEQFF | TGCGCCAGCAGCCGGGAGGGTTCTAGCTCCTACAATGAGCAGTTCTTC
TRBJ2-7 | TRBV7-9 | - | TRBD2 | CASSSKRGFSSYEQYF | TGTGCCAGCAGCAGCAAGCGGGGGTTCAGCTCCTACGAGCAGTACTTC
TRBJ2-1 | TRBV4-1 | - | TRBD2 | CASSVGLAGGLTYNEQFF | TGCGCCAGCAGCGTAGGACTAGCGGGGGGGCTCACCTACAATGAGCAGTTCTTC